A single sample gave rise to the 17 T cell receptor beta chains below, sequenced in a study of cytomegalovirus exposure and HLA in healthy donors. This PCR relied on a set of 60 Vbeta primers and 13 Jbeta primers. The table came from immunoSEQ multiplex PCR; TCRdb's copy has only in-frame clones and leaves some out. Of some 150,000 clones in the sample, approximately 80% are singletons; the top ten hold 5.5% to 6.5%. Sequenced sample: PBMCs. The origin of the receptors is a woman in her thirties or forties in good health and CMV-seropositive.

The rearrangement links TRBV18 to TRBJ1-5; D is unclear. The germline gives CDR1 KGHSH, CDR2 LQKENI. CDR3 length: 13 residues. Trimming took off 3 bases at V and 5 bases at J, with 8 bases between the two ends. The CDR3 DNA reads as TGTGCCAGCTCACCGACCGGGGATCAGCCCCAGCATTTT. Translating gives CASSPTGDQPQHF.

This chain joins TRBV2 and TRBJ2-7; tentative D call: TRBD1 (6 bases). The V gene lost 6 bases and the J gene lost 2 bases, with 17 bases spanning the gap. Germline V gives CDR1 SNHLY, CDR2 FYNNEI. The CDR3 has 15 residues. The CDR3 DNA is TGTGCCAGCAGGGCCCAACAGGGTCCCACCTACGAGCAGTACTTC. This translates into CASRAQQGPTYEQYF.

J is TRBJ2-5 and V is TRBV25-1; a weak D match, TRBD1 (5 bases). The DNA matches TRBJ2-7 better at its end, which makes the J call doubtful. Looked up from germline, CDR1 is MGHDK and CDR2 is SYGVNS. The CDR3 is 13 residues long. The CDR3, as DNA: TGTGCCAGCAATAGGGGCGCCGAGTACGAGCAGTACTTC. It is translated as CASNRGAEYEQYF.

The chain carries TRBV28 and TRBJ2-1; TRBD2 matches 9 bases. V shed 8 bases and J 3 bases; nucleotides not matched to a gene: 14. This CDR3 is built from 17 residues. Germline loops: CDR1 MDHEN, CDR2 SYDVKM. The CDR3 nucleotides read TGTGCCAGCCCTCCCCGTTCTAGCGGGATGTACTACAATGAGCAGTTCTTC. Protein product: CASPPRSSGMYYNEQFF. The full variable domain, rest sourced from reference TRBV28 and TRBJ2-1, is DVKVTQSSRYLVKRTGEKVFLECVQDMDHENMFWYRQDPGLGLRLIYFSYDVKMKEKGDIPEGYSVSREKKERFSLILESASTNQTSMYLCASPPRSSGMYYNEQFFGPGTRLTVL.

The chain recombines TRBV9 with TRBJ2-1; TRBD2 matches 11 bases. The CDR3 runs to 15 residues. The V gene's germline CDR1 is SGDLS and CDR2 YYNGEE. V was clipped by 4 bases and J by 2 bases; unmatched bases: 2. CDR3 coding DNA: TGTGCCAGCAGCACTAGCGGGAGTCCCTACAATGAGCAGTTCTTC. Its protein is CASSTSGSPYNEQFF.

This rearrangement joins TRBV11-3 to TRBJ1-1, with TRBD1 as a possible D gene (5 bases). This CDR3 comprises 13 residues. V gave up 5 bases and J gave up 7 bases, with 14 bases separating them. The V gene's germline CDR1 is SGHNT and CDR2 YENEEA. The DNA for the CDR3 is TGTGCCAGCAGCCCAGGGAGGGGTGGTGAAGCTTTCTTT. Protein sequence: CASSPGRGGEAFF.

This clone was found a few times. CDR3 amino acids: CSARDSNEKLFF. The DNA of the CDR3 is TGCAGCGCCAGGGATAGTAATGAAAAACTGTTTTTT. The rearrangement links TRBV29-1 to TRBJ1-4; tentatively, D is TRBD1 (5 bases). Germline assignment: CDR1 SQVTM and CDR2 ANQGSEA. Between the trimmed V and J ends, which lost 7 bases and 4 bases, there was a span of 10 bases. The CDR3 runs 12 residues.

CDR3 in amino acids: CASGLVLQGTDTQYF. The CDR3 DNA sequence: TGTGCTAGTGGTTTGGTACTGCAAGGCACAGATACGCAGTATTTT. The chain couples TRBV12-5 to TRBJ2-3; D is unclear. Germline CDR1 LGHNT, CDR2 FRNRAP. The CDR3 runs to 15 residues. With 0 bases removed from V and 1 base from J, the gap between germline ends came to 8 bases.

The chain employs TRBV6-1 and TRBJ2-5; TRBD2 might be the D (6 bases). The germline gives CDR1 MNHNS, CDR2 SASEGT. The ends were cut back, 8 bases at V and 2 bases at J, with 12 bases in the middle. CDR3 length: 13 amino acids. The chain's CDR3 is CASGGSGQETQYF. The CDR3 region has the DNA TGTGCCAGCGGGGGTAGCGGACAAGAGACCCAGTACTTC.

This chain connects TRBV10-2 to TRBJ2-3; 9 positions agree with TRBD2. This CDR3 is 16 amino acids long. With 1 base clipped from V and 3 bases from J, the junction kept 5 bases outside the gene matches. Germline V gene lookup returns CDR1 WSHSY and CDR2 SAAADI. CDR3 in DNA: TGCGCCAGCAGTGAGTTGGCTAGCGGGAATACAGATACGCAGTATTTT. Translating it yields CASSELASGNTDTQYF.

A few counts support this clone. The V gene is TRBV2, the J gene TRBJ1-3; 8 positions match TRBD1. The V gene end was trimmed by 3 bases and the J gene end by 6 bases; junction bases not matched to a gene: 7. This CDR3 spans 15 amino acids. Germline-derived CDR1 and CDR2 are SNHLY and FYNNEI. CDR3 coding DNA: TGTGCCAGCAGTGACCCCGGACAGGGAAAAAACACCATATATTTT. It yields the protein CASSDPGQGKNTIYF.

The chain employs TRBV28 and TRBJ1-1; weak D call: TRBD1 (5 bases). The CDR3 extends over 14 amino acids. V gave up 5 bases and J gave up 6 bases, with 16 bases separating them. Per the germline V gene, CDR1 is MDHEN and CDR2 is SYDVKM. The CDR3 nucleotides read TGTGCCAGCAGTCCGGGGACCGCGGGGGCTGAAGCTTTCTTT. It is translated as CASSPGTAGAEAFF.

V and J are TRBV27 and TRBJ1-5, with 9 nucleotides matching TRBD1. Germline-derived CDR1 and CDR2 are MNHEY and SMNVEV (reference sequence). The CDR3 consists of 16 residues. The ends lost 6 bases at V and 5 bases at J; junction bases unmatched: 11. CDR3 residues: CASRPGQGLGDQPQHF. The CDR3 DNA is TGTGCCAGCAGACCGGGACAGGGTTTGGGAGATCAGCCCCAGCATTTT.

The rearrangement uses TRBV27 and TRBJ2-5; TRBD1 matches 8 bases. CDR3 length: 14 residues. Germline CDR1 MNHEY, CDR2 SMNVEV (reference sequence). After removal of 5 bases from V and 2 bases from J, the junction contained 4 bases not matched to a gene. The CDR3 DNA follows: TGTGCCAGCAGTGGACAGGGAAGGCAAGAGACCCAGTACTTC. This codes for CASSGQGRQETQYF.

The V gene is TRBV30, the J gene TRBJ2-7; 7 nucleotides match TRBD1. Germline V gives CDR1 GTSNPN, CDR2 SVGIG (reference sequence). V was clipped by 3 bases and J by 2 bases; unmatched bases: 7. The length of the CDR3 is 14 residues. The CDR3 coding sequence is TGTGCCTGGAGGGGCTTCGACAGGGCCTACGAGCAGTACTTC. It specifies CAWRGFDRAYEQYF.

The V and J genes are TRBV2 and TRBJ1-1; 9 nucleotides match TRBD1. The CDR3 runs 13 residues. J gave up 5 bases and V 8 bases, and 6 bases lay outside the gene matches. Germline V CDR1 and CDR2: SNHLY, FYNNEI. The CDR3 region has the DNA TGTGCCAGCGTGAGGGACAGGGTTACTGAAGCTTTCTTT. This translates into CASVRDRVTEAFF.

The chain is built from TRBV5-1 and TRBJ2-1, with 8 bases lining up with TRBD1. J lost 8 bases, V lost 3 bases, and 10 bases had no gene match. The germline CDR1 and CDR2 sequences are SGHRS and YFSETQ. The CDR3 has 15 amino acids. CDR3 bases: TGCGCCAGCAGCTCCAGGGGGCTAGATTTCGATGAGCAGTTCTTC. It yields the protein CASSSRGLDFDEQFF. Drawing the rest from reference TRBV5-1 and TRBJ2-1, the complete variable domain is KAGVTQTPRYLIKTRGQQVTLSCSPISGHRSVSWYQQTPGQGLQFLFEYFSETQRNKGNFPGRFSGRQFSNSRSEMNVSTLELGDSALYLCASSSRGLDFDEQFFGPGTRLTVL.